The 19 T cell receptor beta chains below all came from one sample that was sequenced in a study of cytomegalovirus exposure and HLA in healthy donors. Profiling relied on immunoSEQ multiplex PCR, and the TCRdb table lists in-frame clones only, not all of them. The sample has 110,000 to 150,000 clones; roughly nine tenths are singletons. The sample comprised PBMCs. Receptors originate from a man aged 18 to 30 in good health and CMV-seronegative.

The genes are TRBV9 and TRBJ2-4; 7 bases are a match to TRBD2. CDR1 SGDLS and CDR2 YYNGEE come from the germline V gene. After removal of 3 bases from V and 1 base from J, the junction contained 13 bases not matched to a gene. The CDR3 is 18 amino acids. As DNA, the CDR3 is TGTGCCAGCAGCGAGAGGGATGGCGGGAGCTTGGCCAAAAACATTCAGTACTTC. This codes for CASSERDGGSLAKNIQYF. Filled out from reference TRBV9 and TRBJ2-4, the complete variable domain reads DSGVTQTPKHLITATGQRVTLRCSPRSGDLSVYWYQQSLDQGLQFLIQYYNGEERAKGNILERFSAQQFPDLHSELNLSSLELGDSALYFCASSERDGGSLAKNIQYFGAGTRLSVL.

The CDR3 reads CASSHPSDTEAFF. The CDR3, as DNA: TGTGCCAGCAGCCACCCCTCGGACACTGAAGCTTTCTTT. The J gene is TRBJ1-1, the V gene TRBV9, with unresolved D. In germline, CDR1 is SGDLS, CDR2 YYNGEE. This CDR3 region has 13 residues. With 4 bases removed from V and 3 bases from J, the gap between germline ends came to 10 bases.

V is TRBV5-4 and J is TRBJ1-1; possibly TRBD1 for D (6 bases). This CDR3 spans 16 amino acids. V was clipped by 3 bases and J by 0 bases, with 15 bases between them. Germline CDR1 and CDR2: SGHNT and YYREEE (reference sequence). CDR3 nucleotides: TGTGCCAGCAGCTCTTTCAGGGGAGGGATGAACACTGAAGCTTTCTTT. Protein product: CASSSFRGGMNTEAFF. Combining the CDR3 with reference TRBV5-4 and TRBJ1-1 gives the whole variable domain ETGVTQSPTHLIKTRGQQVTLRCSSQSGHNTVSWYQQALGQGPQFIFQYYREEENGRGNFPPRFSGLQFPNYSSELNVNALELDDSALYLCASSSFRGGMNTEAFFGQGTRLTVV.

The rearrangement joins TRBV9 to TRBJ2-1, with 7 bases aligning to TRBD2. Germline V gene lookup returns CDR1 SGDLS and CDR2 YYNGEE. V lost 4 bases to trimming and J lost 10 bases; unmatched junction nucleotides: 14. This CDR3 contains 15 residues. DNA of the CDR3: TGTGCCAGCAGCCCCGGAGCGGGACCGGCTCTAGAGCAGTTCTTC. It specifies CASSPGAGPALEQFF.

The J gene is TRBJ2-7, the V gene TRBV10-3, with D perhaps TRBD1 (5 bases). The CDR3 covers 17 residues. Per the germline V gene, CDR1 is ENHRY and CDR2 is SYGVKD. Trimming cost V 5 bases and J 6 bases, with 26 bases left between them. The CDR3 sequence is CAISPPGAGRASGEQYF. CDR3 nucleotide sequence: TGTGCCATCAGTCCCCCTGGGGCCGGAAGAGCCTCTGGCGAGCAGTACTTC.

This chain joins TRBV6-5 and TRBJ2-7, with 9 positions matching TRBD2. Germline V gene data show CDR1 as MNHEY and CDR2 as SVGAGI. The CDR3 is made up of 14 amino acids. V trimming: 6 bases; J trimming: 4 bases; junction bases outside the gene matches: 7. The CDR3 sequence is CASRRGREGYEQYV. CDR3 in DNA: TGTGCCAGCAGGAGGGGGCGGGAGGGATACGAGCAGTACGTC.

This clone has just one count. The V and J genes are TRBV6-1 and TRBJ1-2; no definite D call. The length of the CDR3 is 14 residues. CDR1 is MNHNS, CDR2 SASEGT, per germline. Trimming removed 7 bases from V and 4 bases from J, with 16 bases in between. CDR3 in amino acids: CASTGGIWVYGYTF. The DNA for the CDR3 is TGTGCCAGCACCGGAGGGATTTGGGTCTATGGCTACACCTTC.

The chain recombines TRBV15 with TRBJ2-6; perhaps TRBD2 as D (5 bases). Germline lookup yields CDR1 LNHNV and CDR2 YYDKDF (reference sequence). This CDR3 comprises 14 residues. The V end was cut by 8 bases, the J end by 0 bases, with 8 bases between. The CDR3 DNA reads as TGTGCCACCCGGAGGAGCTCTGGGGCCAACGTCCTGACTTTC. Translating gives CATRRSSGANVLTF.

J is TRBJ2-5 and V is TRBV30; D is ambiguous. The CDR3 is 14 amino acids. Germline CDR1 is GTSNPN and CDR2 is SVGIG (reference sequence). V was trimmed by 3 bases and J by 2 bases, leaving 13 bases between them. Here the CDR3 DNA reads TGTGCCTGGAGAGGTACAGATAGACAAGAGACCCAGTACTTC. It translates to CAWRGTDRQETQYF.

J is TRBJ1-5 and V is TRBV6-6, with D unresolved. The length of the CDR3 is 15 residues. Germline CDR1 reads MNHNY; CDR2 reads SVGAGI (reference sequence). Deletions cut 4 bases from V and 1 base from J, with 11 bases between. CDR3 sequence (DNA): TGTGCCAGCAGTTTGGAGGGTAGAAGCAATCAGCCCCAGCATTTT. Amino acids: CASSLEGRSNQPQHF.

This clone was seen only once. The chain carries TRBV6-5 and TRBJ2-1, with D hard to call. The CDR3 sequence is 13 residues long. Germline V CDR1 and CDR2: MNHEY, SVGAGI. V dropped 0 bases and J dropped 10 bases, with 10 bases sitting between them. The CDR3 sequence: CASSYSTGYEQFF. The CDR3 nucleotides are TGTGCCAGCAGTTACTCTACGGGTTACGAGCAGTTCTTC.

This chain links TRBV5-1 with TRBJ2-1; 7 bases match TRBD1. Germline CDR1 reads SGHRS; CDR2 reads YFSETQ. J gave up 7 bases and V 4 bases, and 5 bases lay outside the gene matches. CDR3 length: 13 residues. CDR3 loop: CASSRTGENEQFF. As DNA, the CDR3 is TGCGCCAGCAGCAGGACAGGTGAGAATGAGCAGTTCTTC.

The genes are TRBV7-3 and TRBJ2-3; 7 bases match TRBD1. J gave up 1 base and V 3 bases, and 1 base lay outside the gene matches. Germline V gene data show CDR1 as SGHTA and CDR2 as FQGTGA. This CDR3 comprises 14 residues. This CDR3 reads CASSFDRGTDTQYF. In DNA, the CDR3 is TGTGCCAGCAGCTTCGACAGGGGCACAGATACGCAGTATTTT.

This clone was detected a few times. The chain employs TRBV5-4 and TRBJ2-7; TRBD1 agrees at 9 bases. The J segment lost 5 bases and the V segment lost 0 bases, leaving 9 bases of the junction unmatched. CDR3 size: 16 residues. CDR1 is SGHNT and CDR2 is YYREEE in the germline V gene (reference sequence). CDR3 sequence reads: CASSLVSGQGWDEQYF. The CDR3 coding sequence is TGTGCCAGCAGCTTGGTCTCGGGACAGGGTTGGGACGAGCAGTACTTC.

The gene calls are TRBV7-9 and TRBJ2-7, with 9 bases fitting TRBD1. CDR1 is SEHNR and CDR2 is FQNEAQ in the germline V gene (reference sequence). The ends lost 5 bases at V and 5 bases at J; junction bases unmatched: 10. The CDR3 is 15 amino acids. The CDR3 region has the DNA TGTGCCAGCAGCGTATTACAGGGGGCTGTCGACGAGCAGTACTTC. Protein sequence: CASSVLQGAVDEQYF.

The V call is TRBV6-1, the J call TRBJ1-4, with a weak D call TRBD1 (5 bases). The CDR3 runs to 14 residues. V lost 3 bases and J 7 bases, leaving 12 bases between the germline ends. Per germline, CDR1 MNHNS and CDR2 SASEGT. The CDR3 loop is CASSDAGRGEKLFF. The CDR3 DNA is TGTGCCAGCAGTGATGCAGGGAGGGGTGAAAAACTGTTTTTT.

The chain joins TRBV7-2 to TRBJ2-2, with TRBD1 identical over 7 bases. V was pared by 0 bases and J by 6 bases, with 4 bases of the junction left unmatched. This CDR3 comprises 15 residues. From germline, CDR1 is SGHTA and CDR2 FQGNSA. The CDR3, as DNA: TGTGCCAGCAGCTTAGCCCCGCAGGGGGCCGGGGAGCTGTTTTTT. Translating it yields CASSLAPQGAGELFF.

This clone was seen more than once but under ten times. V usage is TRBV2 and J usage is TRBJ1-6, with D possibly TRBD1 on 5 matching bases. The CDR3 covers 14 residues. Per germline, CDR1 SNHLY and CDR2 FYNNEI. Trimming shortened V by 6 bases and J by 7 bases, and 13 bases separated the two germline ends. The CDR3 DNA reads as TGTGCCAGCAGGTTTGACAGTCGAAATTCACCCCTCCACTTT. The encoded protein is CASRFDSRNSPLHF.

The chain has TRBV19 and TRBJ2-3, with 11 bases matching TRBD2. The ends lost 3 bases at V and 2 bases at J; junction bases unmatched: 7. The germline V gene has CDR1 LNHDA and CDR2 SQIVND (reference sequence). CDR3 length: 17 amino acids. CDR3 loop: CASSMFLTSGTTDTQYF. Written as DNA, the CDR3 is TGTGCCAGTAGTATGTTTCTGACTAGCGGGACCACAGATACGCAGTATTTT.